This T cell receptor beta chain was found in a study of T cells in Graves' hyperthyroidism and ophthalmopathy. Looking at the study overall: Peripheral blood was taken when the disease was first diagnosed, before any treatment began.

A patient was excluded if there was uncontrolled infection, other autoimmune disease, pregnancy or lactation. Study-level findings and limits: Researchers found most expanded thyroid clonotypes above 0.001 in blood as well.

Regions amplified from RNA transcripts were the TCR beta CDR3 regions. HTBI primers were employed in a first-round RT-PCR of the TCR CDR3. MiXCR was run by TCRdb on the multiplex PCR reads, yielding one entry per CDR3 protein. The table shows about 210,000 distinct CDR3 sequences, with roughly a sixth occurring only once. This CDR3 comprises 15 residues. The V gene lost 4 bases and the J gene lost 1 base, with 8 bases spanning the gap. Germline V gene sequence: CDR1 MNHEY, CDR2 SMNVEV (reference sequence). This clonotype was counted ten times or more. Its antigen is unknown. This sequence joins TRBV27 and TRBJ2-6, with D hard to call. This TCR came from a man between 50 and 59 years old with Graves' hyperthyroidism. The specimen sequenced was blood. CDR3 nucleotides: TGTGCCAGCAGTTATTTAGGGTCTGGGGCCAACGTCCTGACTTTC. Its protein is CASSYLGSGANVLTF. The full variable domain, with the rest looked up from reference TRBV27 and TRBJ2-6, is EAQVTQNPRYLITVTGKKLTVTCSQNMNHEYMSWYRQDPGLGLRQIYYSMNVEVTDKGDVPEGYKVSRKEKRNFPLILESPSPNQTSLYFCASSYLGSGANVLTFGAGSRLTVL.